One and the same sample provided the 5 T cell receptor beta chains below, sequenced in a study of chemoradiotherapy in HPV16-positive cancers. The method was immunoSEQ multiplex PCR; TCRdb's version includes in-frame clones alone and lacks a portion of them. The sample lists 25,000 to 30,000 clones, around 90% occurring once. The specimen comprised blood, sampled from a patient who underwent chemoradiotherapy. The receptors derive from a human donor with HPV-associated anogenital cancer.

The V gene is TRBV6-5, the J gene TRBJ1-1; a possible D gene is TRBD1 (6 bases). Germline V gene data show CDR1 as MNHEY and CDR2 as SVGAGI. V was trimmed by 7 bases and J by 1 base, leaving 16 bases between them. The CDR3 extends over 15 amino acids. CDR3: CASKYRVSANTEAFF. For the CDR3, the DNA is TGTGCCAGCAAATACAGGGTATCGGCGAACACTGAAGCTTTCTTT.

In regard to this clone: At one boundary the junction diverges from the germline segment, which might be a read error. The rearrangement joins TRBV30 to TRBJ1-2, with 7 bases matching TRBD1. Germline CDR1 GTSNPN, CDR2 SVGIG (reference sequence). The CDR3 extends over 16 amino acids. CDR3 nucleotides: TGTGCCTGGAGTGACAGATTCGGGACAGTGCACTACGGCTACACCTTC. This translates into CAWSDRFGTVHYGYTF.

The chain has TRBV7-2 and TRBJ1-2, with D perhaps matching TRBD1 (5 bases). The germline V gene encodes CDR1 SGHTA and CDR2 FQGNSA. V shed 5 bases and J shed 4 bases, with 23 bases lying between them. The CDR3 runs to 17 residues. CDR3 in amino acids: CASSEDSQVPGAYGYTF. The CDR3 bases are TGTGCCAGCAGCGAAGACAGTCAGGTCCCCGGGGCCTATGGCTACACCTTC.

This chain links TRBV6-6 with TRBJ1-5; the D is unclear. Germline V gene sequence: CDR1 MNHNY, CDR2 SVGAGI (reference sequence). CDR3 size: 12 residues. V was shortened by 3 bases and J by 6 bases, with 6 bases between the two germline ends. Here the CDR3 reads CASSYTGQPQHF. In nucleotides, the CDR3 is TGTGCCAGCAGTTATACTGGTCAGCCCCAGCATTTT.

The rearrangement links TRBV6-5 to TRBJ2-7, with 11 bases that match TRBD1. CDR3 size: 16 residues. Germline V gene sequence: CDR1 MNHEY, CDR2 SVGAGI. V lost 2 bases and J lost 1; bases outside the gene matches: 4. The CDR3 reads CASSYAGTGGSYEQYF. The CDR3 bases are TGTGCCAGCAGTTACGCCGGGACAGGGGGGTCCTACGAGCAGTACTTC.